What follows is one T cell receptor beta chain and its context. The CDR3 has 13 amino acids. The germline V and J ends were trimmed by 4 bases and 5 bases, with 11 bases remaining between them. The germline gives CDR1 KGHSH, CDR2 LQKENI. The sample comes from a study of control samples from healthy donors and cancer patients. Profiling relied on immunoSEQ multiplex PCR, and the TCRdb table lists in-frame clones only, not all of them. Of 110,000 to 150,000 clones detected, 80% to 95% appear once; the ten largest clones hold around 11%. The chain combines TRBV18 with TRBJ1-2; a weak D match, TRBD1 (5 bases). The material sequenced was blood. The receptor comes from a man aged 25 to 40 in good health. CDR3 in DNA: TGTGCCAGCTCACGGGGCAGGGATTATGGCTACACCTTC. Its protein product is CASSRGRDYGYTF.